This T cell receptor (beta chain) was identified during a study of T-cell reconstitution after alpha-beta-depleted transplantation in children. Study-wide points: Alpha-beta T cells about two months after transplant reportedly derived from several hundred expanded graft clones. Surviving recipient cells, namely T cells and thymic progenitors, were the source of high day-60 TCRbeta diversity in some patients. A year post-transplant, T-cell counts and diversity derived mostly from newly produced T cells.

Only a few counts were recorded for this clonotype. As yet, its antigen is unknown. CDR3 length equals 15 residues. Germline V gene data show CDR1 as SNHLY and CDR2 as FYNNEI. V was cut by 6 bases and J by 0 bases, with 11 bases left in between. Unique molecular identifiers were used to barcode this TCRbeta library. Each CDR3 protein is one row after TCRdb ran MiXCR on the PCR reads. The repertoire consists of 550,000 to 800,000 distinct CDR3 sequences, with about an eighth occurring once and the leading ten covering approximately 0.8%. The chain combines TRBV2 with TRBJ1-4; D gene ambiguous. The sample here was PBMCs, taken before TCRalphabeta/CD19-depleted stem cell transplant. The origin of this receptor is a girl aged 2 to 9 with congenital amegakaryocytic thrombocytopenia, due to receive a stem cell transplant. CDR3 DNA: TGTGCCAGCAGCAAAACCCCCGCAACTAATGAAAAACTGTTTTTT. The encoded protein is CASSKTPATNEKLFF.